Presented here are 19 T cell receptor beta chains from one specimen sequenced in a study of blood T cell repertoires in COVID-19. Here immunoSEQ multiplex PCR was the method, and the copy in TCRdb shows in-frame clones only, minus some. The sample lists approximately 170,000 clones, approximately 90% occurring once. The sample comprised peripheral blood. All receptors derive from a man between 18 and 35 years old who had recovered from COVID-19.

The CDR3 region has the DNA TGTGCCAGCAGTTCCGGTCCTAGCCCAATCGGTCCGTACTTC. Encoded protein: CASSSGPSPIGPYF. This chain uses TRBV27 with TRBJ2-7; perhaps TRBD2 as D (5 bases). CDR1 MNHEY and CDR2 SMNVEV come from the germline V gene (reference sequence). The CDR3 spans 14 residues. With 4 bases removed from V and 12 bases from J, the gap between germline ends came to 22 bases.

The V call is TRBV5-6, the J call TRBJ2-1; 11 bases agree with TRBD2. The CDR3 is 15 residues long. J gave up 4 bases and V 3 bases, and 3 bases lay outside the gene matches. Germline loops: CDR1 SGHDT, CDR2 YYEEEE. The CDR3 bases are TGTGCCAGCAGCTATATAGCGGGAGGGTACAATGAGCAGTTCTTC. Residues: CASSYIAGGYNEQFF.

This clone was found once. The DNA of the CDR3 is TGTGCCAGCAGAATGGACAGGGGAAAAGCGCGTGGGGCCAACGTCCTGACTTTC. This gives the protein CASRMDRGKARGANVLTF. This chain uses TRBV21-1 with TRBJ2-6; TRBD1, the table's D call, lacks a check against the DNA. TRBV21-1 is an annotated pseudogene. This CDR3 has 18 amino acids.

This chain connects TRBV7-8 to TRBJ1-2; 12 nucleotides align to TRBD1. Trimming at V came to 4 bases and at J to 4 bases, leaving 4 bases not matched to a gene. This CDR3 has 15 residues. Germline CDR1 is SGHVS and CDR2 is FQNEAQ. This chain's CDR3 is CASSSGQGAFYGYTF. CDR3 in DNA: TGTGCCAGCAGCTCGGGACAGGGGGCCTTCTATGGCTACACCTTC.

The J gene is TRBJ2-1, the V gene TRBV18, with D perhaps TRBD2 (6 bases). This CDR3 is 13 amino acids long. Looked up from germline, CDR1 is KGHSH and CDR2 is LQKENI. Trimming removed 6 bases from V and 7 bases from J, with 13 bases in between. CDR3 in amino acids: CASSPSGVNEQFF. As DNA, the CDR3 is TGTGCCAGCTCCCCCTCGGGGGTGAATGAGCAGTTCTTC.

The rearrangement joins TRBV27 to TRBJ2-7; perhaps TRBD2 as D (6 bases). This CDR3 has 14 amino acids. Germline loops: CDR1 MNHEY, CDR2 SMNVEV (reference sequence). The germline V and J ends were trimmed by 5 bases and 4 bases, with 15 bases remaining between them. CDR3 coding DNA: TGTGCCAGCAGTCTTCGGGGGTCGGGTTACGAGCAGTACTTC. The encoded protein is CASSLRGSGYEQYF.

V and J are TRBV2 and TRBJ2-7; 7 bases align to TRBD1. The V gene end was trimmed by 10 bases and the J gene end by 3 bases; junction bases not matched to a gene: 9. CDR3 size: 13 residues. Germline lookup yields CDR1 SNHLY and CDR2 FYNNEI. The CDR3 DNA sequence: TGTGCCACCACTGCAGGGGGAAGCTACGAGCAGTACTTC. It yields the protein CATTAGGSYEQYF.

The chain has TRBV29-1 and TRBJ2-7; TRBD2 matches at 7 bases. Germline assignment: CDR1 SQVTM and CDR2 ANQGSEA. The V segment lost 8 bases and the J segment 4 bases; nucleotides outside the gene matches: 11. This CDR3 contains 13 residues. The CDR3 DNA reads TGCAGCCCCCCAGGGTTACTAGCGTACGAGCAGTACTTC. It is translated as CSPPGLLAYEQYF.

The DNA for the CDR3 is TGTGCCAGCAGCGTAGCTACGGGGGGGACCGCAGGTGAGCAGTTCTTC. This codes for CASSVATGGTAGEQFF. This chain links TRBV9 with TRBJ2-1; 8 bases match TRBD2. The germline gives CDR1 SGDLS, CDR2 YYNGEE. Trimming at V came to 0 bases and at J to 9 bases, leaving 11 bases not matched to a gene. The CDR3 spans 16 residues.

This clone was counted once. This chain uses TRBV2 with TRBJ1-2; 7 nucleotides agree with TRBD1. The CDR3 has 12 amino acids. V trimming: 7 bases; J trimming: 6 bases; junction bases outside the gene matches: 5. CDR1 and CDR2 from the germline V gene are SNHLY and FYNNEI. Written as DNA, the CDR3 is TGTGCCAGCAATGACAGGGCCCATGGCTACACCTTC. Amino acid sequence: CASNDRAHGYTF.

The rearrangement links TRBV28 to TRBJ1-1; 8 bases align to TRBD1. Germline loops: CDR1 MDHEN, CDR2 SYDVKM. This CDR3 has 13 amino acids. V lost 6 bases and J lost 6; bases outside the gene matches: 6. CDR3 DNA: TGTGCCAGCAGCCTCCGACAGGGGTCTGAAGCTTTCTTT. Translated, it gives CASSLRQGSEAFF.

The chain uses TRBV4-3 and TRBJ2-4; D might be TRBD1 (6 bases). This CDR3 region has 14 residues. Germline V gene data show CDR1 as LGHNA and CDR2 as YSLEER. Trimming left V 4 bases short and J 7 bases short, with 14 bases between. The CDR3 protein is CASSRKAGANIQYF. In DNA, the CDR3 is TGCGCCAGCAGCCGGAAGGCAGGGGCGAACATTCAGTACTTC.

V gene TRBV14 combines with J gene TRBJ1-1, with D possibly being TRBD1 (6 bases). Germline V CDR1 and CDR2: SGHDN, FVKESK. The CDR3 runs to 12 residues. V was clipped by 1 base and J by 13 bases, with 13 bases between them. CDR3 nucleotides: TGTGCCAGCAGCCAAGTCTGGGGGCAGGATTTCTTT. It specifies CASSQVWGQDFF.

V gene TRBV4-1 combines with J gene TRBJ1-1; 7 bases align to TRBD1. Germline V gene data show CDR1 as MGHRA and CDR2 as YSYEKL. The CDR3 is 14 residues long. The J segment lost 0 bases and the V segment lost 5 bases, leaving 3 bases of the junction unmatched. CDR3 DNA sequence: TGCGCCAGCAGCGGACAGGTAATGAACACTGAAGCTTTCTTT. Translating it yields CASSGQVMNTEAFF.

The chain joins TRBV6-2 or TRBV6-3 to TRBJ2-6; a possible D gene is TRBD1 (7 bases). The CDR3 is 16 amino acids. Germline-derived CDR1 and CDR2 are MNHEY and SVGEGT. The V gene lost 5 bases and the J gene lost 4 bases, with 15 bases spanning the gap. The CDR3 DNA reads as TGTGCCAGCAGTGATCCCAGGGGGGCAGGGGCCAACGTCCTGACTTTC. The encoded protein is CASSDPRGAGANVLTF.

The chain joins TRBV6-2 or TRBV6-3 to TRBJ1-1; D call uncertain. This CDR3 spans 13 amino acids. V shed 0 bases and J shed 5 bases, with 7 bases lying between them. CDR1 is MNHEY and CDR2 is SVGEGT in the germline V gene. CDR3 sequence: CASSYSRGTEAFF. The CDR3 DNA sequence: TGTGCCAGCAGTTACTCACGAGGGACTGAAGCTTTCTTT.

CDR3: CASRASRDYTEAFF. CDR3 coding DNA: TGTGCCAGCAGGGCCAGCCGGGATTACACTGAAGCTTTCTTT. The gene calls are TRBV25-1 and TRBJ1-1; unclear D gene. Trimming removed 6 bases at V and 3 bases at J, with 14 bases between. This CDR3 is 14 amino acids long. Germline assignment: CDR1 MGHDK and CDR2 SYGVNS.

V usage is TRBV2 and J usage is TRBJ1-2; D remains ambiguous. The CDR3 length is 11 residues. V lost 3 bases to trimming and J lost 6 bases, with 5 bases between them. CDR1 is SNHLY and CDR2 is FYNNEI in the germline V gene. The CDR3 nucleotides are TGTGCCAGCAGTGATCCCAATGGCTACACCTTC. Translation: CASSDPNGYTF. Looking up the rest from reference TRBV2 and TRBJ1-2 gives the full variable domain: EPEVTQTPSHQVTQMGQEVILRCVPISNHLYFYWYRQILGQKVEFLVSFYNNEISEKSEIFDDQFSVERPDGSNFTLKIRSTKLEDSAMYFCASSDPNGYTFGSGTRLTVV.

This chain connects TRBV28 to TRBJ2-3, with TRBD2 matching 7 bases. Losses at the gene ends were 6 bases for V and 2 bases for J; bases not matched to a gene: 8. Looked up from germline, CDR1 is MDHEN and CDR2 is SYDVKM. The CDR3 contains 15 residues. CDR3 protein: CASRTLADLTDTQYF. CDR3 nucleotide sequence: TGTGCCAGCAGGACTCTAGCGGACCTCACAGATACGCAGTATTTT.